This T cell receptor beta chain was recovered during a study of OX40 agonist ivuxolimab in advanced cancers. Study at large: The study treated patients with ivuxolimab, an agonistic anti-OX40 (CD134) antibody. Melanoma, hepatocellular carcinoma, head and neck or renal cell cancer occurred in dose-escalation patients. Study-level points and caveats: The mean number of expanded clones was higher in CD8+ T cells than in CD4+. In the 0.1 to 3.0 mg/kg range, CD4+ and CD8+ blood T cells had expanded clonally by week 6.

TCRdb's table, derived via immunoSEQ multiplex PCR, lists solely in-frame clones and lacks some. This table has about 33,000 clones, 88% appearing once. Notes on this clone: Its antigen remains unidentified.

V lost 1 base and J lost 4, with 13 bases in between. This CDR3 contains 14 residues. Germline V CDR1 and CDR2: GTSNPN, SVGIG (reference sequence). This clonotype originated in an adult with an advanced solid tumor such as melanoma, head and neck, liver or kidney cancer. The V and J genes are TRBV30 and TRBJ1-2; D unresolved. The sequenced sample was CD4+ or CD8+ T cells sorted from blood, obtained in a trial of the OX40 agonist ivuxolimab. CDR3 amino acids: CAWSAGLGGYGYTF. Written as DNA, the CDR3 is TGTGCCTGGAGTGCCGGACTCGGCGGCTATGGCTACACCTTC.